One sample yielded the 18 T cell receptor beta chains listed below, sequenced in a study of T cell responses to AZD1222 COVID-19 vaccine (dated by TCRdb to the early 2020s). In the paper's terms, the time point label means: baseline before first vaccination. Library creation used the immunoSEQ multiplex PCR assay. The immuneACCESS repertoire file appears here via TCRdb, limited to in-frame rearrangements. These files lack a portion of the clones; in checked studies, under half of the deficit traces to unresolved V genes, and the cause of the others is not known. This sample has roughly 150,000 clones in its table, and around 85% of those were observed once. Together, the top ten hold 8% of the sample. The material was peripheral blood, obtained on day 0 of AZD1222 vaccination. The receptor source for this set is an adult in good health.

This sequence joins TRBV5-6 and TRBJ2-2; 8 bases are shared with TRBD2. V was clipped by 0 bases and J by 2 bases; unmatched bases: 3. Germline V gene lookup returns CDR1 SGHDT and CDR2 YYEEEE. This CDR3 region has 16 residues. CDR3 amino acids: CASSLGAGVNTGELFF. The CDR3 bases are TGTGCCAGCAGCTTGGGAGCGGGAGTTAACACCGGGGAGCTGTTTTTT.

Here the CDR3 DNA reads TGTGCCAGCAGTCCGACCCAGGCAGGGAGGACTGAAGCTTTCTTT. The encoded protein is CASSPTQAGRTEAFF. V and J are TRBV11-2 and TRBJ1-1, with D perhaps TRBD1 (5 bases). The V end was cut by 6 bases, the J end by 5 bases, with 19 bases between. CDR3 length: 15 amino acids. The germline CDR1 and CDR2 sequences are SGHAT and FQNNGV.

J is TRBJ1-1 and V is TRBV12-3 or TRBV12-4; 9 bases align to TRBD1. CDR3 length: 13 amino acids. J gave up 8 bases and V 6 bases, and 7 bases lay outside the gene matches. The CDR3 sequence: CASSRTGEGEAFF. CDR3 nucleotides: TGTGCCAGCAGCCGGACAGGGGAGGGGGAAGCTTTCTTT.

CDR3 residues: CASSQNSGLGNEQFF. The CDR3 DNA follows: TGTGCCAGCAGCCAAAATAGCGGTTTAGGGAATGAGCAGTTCTTC. V gene TRBV4-2 combines with J gene TRBJ2-1, with D tentatively TRBD2 (6 bases). The CDR3 runs 15 residues. The germline CDR1 and CDR2 sequences are LGHNA and YNFKEQ. V was shortened by 2 bases and J by 7 bases, with 15 bases between the two germline ends.

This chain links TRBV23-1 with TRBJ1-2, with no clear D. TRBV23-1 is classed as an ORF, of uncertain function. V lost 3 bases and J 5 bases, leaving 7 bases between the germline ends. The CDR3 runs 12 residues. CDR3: CASSQGWYGYTF. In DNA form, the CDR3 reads TGCGCCAGCAGTCAGGGGTGGTATGGCTACACCTTC.

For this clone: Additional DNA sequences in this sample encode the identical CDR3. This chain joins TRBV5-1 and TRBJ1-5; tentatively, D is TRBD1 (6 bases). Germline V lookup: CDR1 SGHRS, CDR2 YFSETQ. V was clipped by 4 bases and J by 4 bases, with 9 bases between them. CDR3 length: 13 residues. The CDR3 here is CASSVDSNQPQHF. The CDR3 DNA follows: TGCGCCAGCAGCGTGGACAGTAATCAGCCCCAGCATTTT.

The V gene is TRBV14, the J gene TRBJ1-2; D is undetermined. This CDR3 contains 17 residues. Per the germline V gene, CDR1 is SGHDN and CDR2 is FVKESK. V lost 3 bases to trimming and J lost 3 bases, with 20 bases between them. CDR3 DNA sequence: TGTGCCAGCAGCCATGTCCCGGAGGGTGTGCAACACTATGGCTACACCTTC. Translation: CASSHVPEGVQHYGYTF.

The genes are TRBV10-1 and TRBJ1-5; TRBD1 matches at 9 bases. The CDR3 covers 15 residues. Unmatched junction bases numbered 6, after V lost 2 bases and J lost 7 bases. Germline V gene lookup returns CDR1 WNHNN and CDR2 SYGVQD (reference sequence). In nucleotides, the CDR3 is TGCGCCAGCAGTGAGGGTACAGGGGGCATGCAGCCCCAGCATTTT. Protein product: CASSEGTGGMQPQHF.

The CDR3 DNA reads TGCGCCAGCAGCTTGGAGGCAGGGGGACTGGGCGGCAATCAGCCCCAGCATTTT. This sequence encodes CASSLEAGGLGGNQPQHF. V gene TRBV5-1 combines with J gene TRBJ1-5, with 7 bases fitting TRBD1. The CDR3 spans 18 residues. Germline lookup yields CDR1 SGHRS and CDR2 YFSETQ. V trimming: 0 bases; J trimming: 2 bases; junction bases outside the gene matches: 11. Drawing the rest from reference TRBV5-1 and TRBJ1-5, the complete variable domain is KAGVTQTPRYLIKTRGQQVTLSCSPISGHRSVSWYQQTPGQGLQFLFEYFSETQRNKGNFPGRFSGRQFSNSRSEMNVSTLELGDSALYLCASSLEAGGLGGNQPQHFGDGTRLSIL.

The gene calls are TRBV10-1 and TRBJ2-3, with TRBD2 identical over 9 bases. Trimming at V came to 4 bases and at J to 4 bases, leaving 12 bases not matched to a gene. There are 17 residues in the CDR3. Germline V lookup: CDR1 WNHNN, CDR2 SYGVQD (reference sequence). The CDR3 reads CASSGGSAGGFADTQYF. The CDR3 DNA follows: TGCGCCAGCAGTGGGGGCTCAGCGGGAGGTTTTGCAGATACGCAGTATTTT.

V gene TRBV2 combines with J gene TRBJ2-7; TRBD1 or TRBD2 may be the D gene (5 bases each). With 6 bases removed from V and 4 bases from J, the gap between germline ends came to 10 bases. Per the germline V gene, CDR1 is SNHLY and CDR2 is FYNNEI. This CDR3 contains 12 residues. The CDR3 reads CASRRDGYEQYF. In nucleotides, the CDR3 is TGTGCCAGCAGACGGGACGGTTACGAGCAGTACTTC.

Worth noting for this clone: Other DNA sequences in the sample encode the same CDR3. The DNA of the CDR3 is TGTGCCAGCAGCTTGGGCACGGACGTTCAGCCCCAGCATTTT. Protein: CASSLGTDVQPQHF. This chain connects TRBV5-6 to TRBJ1-5; D gene unclear. This CDR3 spans 14 amino acids. V dropped 0 bases and J dropped 6 bases, with 10 bases sitting between them. Germline V gene lookup returns CDR1 SGHDT and CDR2 YYEEEE. The full variable domain, rest sourced from reference TRBV5-6 and TRBJ1-5, is DAGVTQSPTHLIKTRGQQVTLRCSPKSGHDTVSWYQQALGQGPQFIFQYYEEEERQRGNFPDRFSGHQFPNYSSELNVNALLLGDSALYLCASSLGTDVQPQHFGDGTRLSIL.

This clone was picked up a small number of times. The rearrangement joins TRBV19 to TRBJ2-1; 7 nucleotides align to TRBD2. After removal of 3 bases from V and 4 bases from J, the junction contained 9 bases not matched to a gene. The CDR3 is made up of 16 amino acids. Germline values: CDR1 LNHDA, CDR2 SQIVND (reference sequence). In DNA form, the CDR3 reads TGTGCCAGTAGTATTGTCGCCCTAGCGGAATACAATGAGCAGTTCTTC. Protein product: CASSIVALAEYNEQFF. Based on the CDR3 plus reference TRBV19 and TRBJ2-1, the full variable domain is DGGITQSPKYLFRKEGQNVTLSCEQNLNHDAMYWYRQDPGQGLRLIYYSQIVNDFQKGDIAEGYSVSREKKESFPLTVTSAQKNPTAFYLCASSIVALAEYNEQFFGPGTRLTVL.

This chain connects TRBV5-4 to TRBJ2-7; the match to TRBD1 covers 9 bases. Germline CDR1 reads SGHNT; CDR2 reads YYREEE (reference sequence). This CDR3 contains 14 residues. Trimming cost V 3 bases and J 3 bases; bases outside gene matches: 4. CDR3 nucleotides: TGTGCCAGCAGCTCCCGGGACAGGGACTACGAGCAGTACTTC. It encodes CASSSRDRDYEQYF.

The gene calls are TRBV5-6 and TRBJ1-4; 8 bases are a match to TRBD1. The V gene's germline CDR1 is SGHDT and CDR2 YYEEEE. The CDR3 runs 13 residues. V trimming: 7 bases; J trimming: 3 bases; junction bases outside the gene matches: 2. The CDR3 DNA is TGTGCCAGCGGACAGGGAGCTAATGAAAAACTGTTTTTT. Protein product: CASGQGANEKLFF.

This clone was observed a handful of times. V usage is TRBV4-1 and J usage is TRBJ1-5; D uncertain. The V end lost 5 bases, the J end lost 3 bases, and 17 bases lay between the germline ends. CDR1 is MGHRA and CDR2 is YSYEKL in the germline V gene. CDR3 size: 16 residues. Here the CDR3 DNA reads TGCGCCAGCAGCGACGTATTGTACGGTGACAATCAGCCCCAGCATTTT. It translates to CASSDVLYGDNQPQHF.

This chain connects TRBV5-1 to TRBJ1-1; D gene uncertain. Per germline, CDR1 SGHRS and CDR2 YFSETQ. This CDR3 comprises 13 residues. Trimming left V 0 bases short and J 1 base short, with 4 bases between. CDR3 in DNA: TGCGCCAGCAGCTTGGGGCCGAACACTGAAGCTTTCTTT. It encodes CASSLGPNTEAFF.

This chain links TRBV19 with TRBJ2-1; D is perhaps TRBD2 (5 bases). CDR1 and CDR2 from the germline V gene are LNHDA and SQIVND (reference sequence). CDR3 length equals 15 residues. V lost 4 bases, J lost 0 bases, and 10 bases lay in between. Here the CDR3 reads CASSNRADSYNEQFF. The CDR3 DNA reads TGTGCCAGTAGTAACCGAGCGGACTCCTACAATGAGCAGTTCTTC.